Below, 10 T cell receptor beta chains from the same sample are listed, as sequenced in a study of blood T cells in healthy people across ages. Through a sample-barcoded 5' primer and a J-beta primer mix, a second PCR was run for 7 to 11 cycles. TCRdb called the 5' RACE reads again in MiXCR, with one record for every CDR3 protein. Of hundreds of thousands of distinct CDR3 sequences detected, 40% to 45% appear once; the ten largest clones hold about 32%. Sequencing was carried out using blood. These receptors all come from a man older than 75 in good health.

With regard to this clonotype: A clone one base away is much larger, so this may be a read error. The chain uses TRBV7-9 and TRBJ2-7; D may correspond to TRBD1 or TRBD2 (5 bases each). This CDR3 spans 15 amino acids. V was pared by 3 bases and J by 0 bases, with 12 bases between. In germline, CDR1 is SEHNR, CDR2 FQNEAQ (reference sequence). The CDR3 reads CASSFSPGSSYEQYF. The CDR3 bases are TGTGCCAGCAGCTTTAGCCCAGGGAGCTCCTACGAGCAGTACTTC.

The V gene is TRBV20-1, the J gene TRBJ2-3; D is unclear. Between the trimmed V and J ends, which lost 3 bases and 3 bases, there was a span of 19 bases. CDR3 length: 16 residues. In germline, CDR1 is DFQATT, CDR2 SNEGSKA (reference sequence). This CDR3 reads CSASARGGFRTDTQYF. CDR3 DNA: TGCAGTGCTAGCGCCCGCGGTGGGTTTCGTACAGATACGCAGTATTTT.

This clonotype was recorded many times. The chain uses TRBV9 and TRBJ2-3, with D possibly TRBD1 on 6 matching bases. The CDR3 sequence is 15 residues long. The ends were cut back, 0 bases at V and 2 bases at J, with 10 bases in the middle. From germline, CDR1 is SGDLS and CDR2 YYNGEE. In nucleotides, the CDR3 is TGTGCCAGCAGCGTAGATGTGGGGGCCACAGATACGCAGTATTTT. Encoded protein: CASSVDVGATDTQYF. Based on the CDR3 plus reference TRBV9 and TRBJ2-3, the full variable domain is DSGVTQTPKHLITATGQRVTLRCSPRSGDLSVYWYQQSLDQGLQFLIQYYNGEERAKGNILERFSAQQFPDLHSELNLSSLELGDSALYFCASSVDVGATDTQYFGPGTRLTVL.

The sample holds a few counts of this clonotype. The chain is built from TRBV7-3 and TRBJ1-2, with a tentative D call TRBD1 (5 bases). Trimming stripped 0 bases from V and 7 bases from J, with 9 bases between. Per the germline V gene, CDR1 is SGHTA and CDR2 is FQGTGA. The CDR3 is 13 residues long. The CDR3 DNA reads TGTGCCAGCAGCTTAACCAGGGAGGCTGGCTACACCTTC. It encodes CASSLTREAGYTF.

The DNA for the CDR3 is TGTGCCAGCAGTAGGGGGGATGGGCACACACAAGAGACCCAGTACTTC. Protein: CASSRGDGHTQETQYF. The rearrangement joins TRBV6-2 or TRBV6-3 to TRBJ2-4; D possibly matches TRBD1 or TRBD2 (6 bases each). With the DNA end fitting TRBJ2-5 better, the J assignment may be wrong. Germline V lookup: CDR1 MNHEY, CDR2 SVGEGT. This CDR3 contains 16 residues.

The rearrangement links TRBV29-1 to TRBJ2-2; 9 nucleotides agree with TRBD1. This CDR3 comprises 16 residues. Trimming removed 6 bases from V and 2 bases from J; junction bases left unmatched: 10. Germline CDR1 and CDR2: SQVTM and ANQGSEA. CDR3 residues: CSVDPGTGTNTGELFF. In DNA form, the CDR3 reads TGCAGCGTCGACCCCGGGACAGGGACTAACACCGGGGAGCTGTTTTTT.

Comment on this clonotype: Relative to the germline gene, one junction end is altered; a read error may explain this. The rearrangement joins TRBV7-3 to TRBJ2-5; D uncertain. The germline CDR1 and CDR2 sequences are SGHTA and FQGTGA. CDR3 size: 15 residues. The CDR3 DNA reads TGTGTCAGCAGCTCTGACCCCAGTCGGTCCGAGACCCAGTACTTC. This translates into CVSSSDPSRSETQYF.

The table lists this clonotype with a count of one. The J gene is TRBJ1-6, the V gene TRBV30; 8 nucleotides match TRBD1. J lost 9 bases, V lost 4 bases, and 11 bases had no gene match. The germline CDR1 and CDR2 sequences are GTSNPN and SVGIG (reference sequence). CDR3 length: 15 residues. In DNA form, the CDR3 reads TGTGCCTGGACCAAGGACAGGGTTCCAGGTTCACCCCTCCACTTT. This gives the protein CAWTKDRVPGSPLHF. Complete variable domain (other parts from reference TRBV30 and TRBJ1-6): SQTIHQWPATLVQPVGSPLSLECTVEGTSNPNLYWYRQAAGRGLQLLFYSVGIGQISSEVPQNLSASRPQDRQFILSSKKLLLSDSGFYLCAWTKDRVPGSPLHFGNGTRLTVT.

The CDR3 here is CASKDDGTYPYEQYF. The CDR3 DNA sequence: TGCGCCAGCAAAGACGACGGAACATACCCCTACGAGCAGTACTTC. J is TRBJ2-7 and V is TRBV10-2; D unresolved. CDR1 and CDR2 from the germline V gene are WSHSY and SAAADI. Trimming shortened V by 7 bases and J by 2 bases, and 18 bases separated the two germline ends. The CDR3 is made up of 15 amino acids.

V usage is TRBV3-1 and J usage is TRBJ2-3; D gene ambiguous. The germline CDR1 and CDR2 sequences are LGHDT and YNNKEL (reference sequence). With 4 bases removed from V and 1 base from J, the gap between germline ends came to 15 bases. This CDR3 is built from 16 residues. This chain's CDR3 is CASSPPSAVGTDTQYF. CDR3 nucleotides: TGTGCCAGCAGCCCCCCCTCGGCAGTGGGCACAGATACGCAGTATTTT.